The rows below give T cell receptor beta chains drawn from one sample of a study of Ad26.COV2.S vaccination and SARS-CoV-2 variants. Assay used: immunoSEQ multiplex PCR; TCRdb lists only in-frame clones, some missing. The data show around 450,000 clones, about nine tenths seen once. The material sequenced was peripheral blood, taken in a trial of Ad26.COV2.S vaccine versus placebo. These TCRs come from a person aged 18 to 59 who received the Ad26.COV2.S COVID-19 vaccine or a placebo. CDR3s include the opening cysteine and the closing phenylalanine or tryptophan. The D gene is left open where the match is weak. Clone sizes are given selectively: once, few, many, or a class where the clone is expanded.

>TRBD1|TRBJ1-5|TRBV18|few
CASSVDREGNQPQHF
TGTGCCAGCTCCGTTGACAGGGAGGGCAATCAGCCCCAGCATTTT
>TRBD1|TRBJ2-7|TRBV10-2|.
CATTGQGYEQYF
TGCGCCACTACGGGACAGGGCTACGAGCAGTACTTC
>TRBD2|TRBJ2-1|TRBV3-1/TRBV3-2|.
CASSRRTSGRGSDEQFF
TGTGCCAGCAGTCGCCGGACTAGCGGGAGGGGGTCCGATGAGCAGTTCTTC
>TRBD1|TRBJ1-1|TRBV28|.
CASSLPYRGDSEAFF
TGTGCCAGCAGTTTACCCTACAGGGGCGACTCTGAAGCTTTCTTT
>.|TRBJ1-1|TRBV7-2|once
CASRQGWDTEAFF
TGTGCCAGCAGGCAGGGGTGGGACACTGAAGCTTTCTTT
>.|TRBJ2-3|TRBV21-1|.
CARILYSGTDTQYF
TGTGCCAGGATTCTCTACAGCGGGACAGATACGCAGTATTTT
>.|TRBJ1-2|TRBV6-1|.
CASSEASGTLVGGYTF
TGTGCCAGCAGTGAAGCGTCCGGGACACTGGTTGGAGGCTACACCTTC
>.|TRBJ2-2|TRBV7-8|.
CASSPTTGHTQTGELFF
TGTGCCAGCAGCCCAACCACGGGACACACGCAGACCGGGGAGCTGTTTTTT
>TRBD2|TRBJ2-1|TRBV11-2|.
CASSSHHTSESYNEQFF
TGTGCCAGCAGCTCCCATCATACTAGCGAGTCCTACAATGAGCAGTTCTTC
>.|TRBJ1-4|TRBV20-1|.
CSASPATNEKLFF
TGCAGTGCTAGTCCGGCAACTAATGAAAAACTGTTTTTT
>.|TRBJ1-4|TRBV25-1|.
CASTSPGHLGGEKLFF
TGTGCCAGCACCTCCCCCGGTCACCTCGGTGGTGAAAAACTGTTTTTT
>TRBD1|TRBJ2-5|TRBV3-1/TRBV3-2|.
CASSQDRRQGVEETQYF
TGTGCCAGCAGCCAAGATCGTCGGCAGGGGGTCGAAGAGACCCAGTACTTC
>.|TRBJ2-1|TRBV10-2|.
CASRSRGEQFF
TGCGCCAGCAGGTCTCGGGGTGAGCAGTTCTTC
>.|TRBJ1-3|TRBV28|.
CASSPSHVGSGNTIYF
TGTGCCAGCAGCCCGTCCCATGTGGGGTCTGGAAACACCATATATTTT
>TRBD1|TRBJ1-3|TRBV6-5|.
CASSQTGEWYF
TGTGCCAGCAGTCAGACAGGGGAATGGTATTTT
>TRBD2|TRBJ2-1|TRBV4-2|.
CASSPKLSGGSYNEQFF
TGTGCCAGCAGCCCCAAGTTGTCGGGGGGCTCCTACAATGAGCAGTTCTTC
>.|TRBJ2-7|TRBV6-5|.
CASSYDWPVPLYEQYF
TGTGCCAGCAGTTACGACTGGCCCGTACCCCTCTACGAGCAGTACTTC
>.|TRBJ2-7|TRBV11-2|.
CASSPEYFPYEQYF
TGTGCCAGCAGCCCTGAGTATTTCCCCTACGAGCAGTACTTC
>.|TRBJ1-2|TRBV9|once
CASSRRMGDGYTF
TGTGCCAGCAGCCGCCGGATGGGGGATGGCTACACCTTC
>.|TRBJ1-2|TRBV9|.
CASSVGTGGYTF
TGTGCCAGCAGCGTAGGGACCGGTGGCTACACCTTC
>.|TRBJ2-1|TRBV11-2|.
CASSLVAGSSYNEQFF
TGTGCCAGCAGCTTAGTTGCGGGTAGCTCCTACAATGAGCAGTTCTTC
>TRBD1|TRBJ1-2|TRBV12-5|.
CASGSSGQGRDGYTF
TGTGCTAGTGGTAGCTCCGGACAGGGAAGGGATGGCTACACCTTC
>TRBD1|TRBJ1-2|TRBV6-5|.
CASRKTGALYGYTF
TGTGCCAGCAGGAAGACAGGGGCCCTCTATGGCTACACCTTC
>TRBD1|TRBJ2-7|TRBV27|.
CASSWDRASEQYF
TGTGCCAGCAGTTGGGACAGGGCCAGCGAGCAGTACTTC
>TRBD1|TRBJ2-1|TRBV28|.
CASSRQGPSYNEQFF
TGTGCCAGCAGTCGACAGGGGCCTTCTTACAATGAGCAGTTCTTC
>.|TRBJ1-4|TRBV19|.
CASQGVINEKLFF
TGTGCCAGCCAAGGGGTGATTAATGAAAAACTGTTTTTT
>.|TRBJ1-5|TRBV6-6|.
CASSYLSGESQPQHF
TGTGCCAGCAGTTACTTGTCAGGGGAGTCTCAGCCCCAGCATTTT
>TRBD2|TRBJ2-1|TRBV10-1|.
CALGLTAGGRGEQFF
TGCGCGCTGGGACTAACGGCGGGAGGTCGAGGTGAGCAGTTCTTC
>.|TRBJ2-2|TRBV5-1|.
CASSQGGGPTGELFF
TGCGCCAGCAGCCAGGGAGGGGGGCCCACCGGGGAGCTGTTTTTT
>.|TRBJ2-3|TRBV6-5|.
CASSYRRLDTQYF
TGTGCCAGCAGTTATAGGCGGTTGGATACGCAGTATTTT
>.|TRBJ2-6|TRBV14|.
CASSQRGAGANVLTF
TGTGCCAGCAGCCAACGGGGAGCCGGGGCCAACGTCCTGACTTTC
>.|TRBJ1-3|TRBV19|.
CASSMGGGNTIYF
TGTGCCAGTAGTATGGGCGGAGGAAACACCATATATTTT
>.|TRBJ2-1|TRBV7-9|.
CASSSRDWHNEQFF
TGTGCCAGCAGCTCCCGGGACTGGCACAATGAGCAGTTCTTC
>.|TRBJ2-4|TRBV6-6|.
CASSPWGTAAKNIQYF
TGTGCCAGCAGCCCTTGGGGGACGGCCGCTAAAAACATTCAGTACTTC
>.|TRBJ2-7|TRBV28|.
CASSSPLYTYEEQYF
TGTGCCAGCAGTTCTCCCCTATACACCTACGAAGAGCAGTACTTC
>.|TRBJ2-7|TRBV11-2|few
CASSLRGEGGTYEQYF
TGTGCCAGCAGCTTAAGAGGCGAGGGGGGCACCTACGAGCAGTACTTC
>.|TRBJ2-7|TRBV18|.
CASSPPFRGHEQYF
TGTGCCAGCTCACCACCGTTTCGGGGGCACGAGCAGTACTTC
>TRBD1|TRBJ1-5|TRBV18|.
CASSLDRGRQPQHF
TGTGCCAGCTCCTTGGACAGGGGGCGTCAGCCCCAGCATTTT
>.|TRBJ1-2|TRBV2|.
CASTEPFHYGYTF
TGTGCCAGCACCGAACCGTTCCACTATGGCTACACCTTC
>TRBD2|TRBJ2-7|TRBV18|.
CASSTSGVSSYEQYF
TGTGCCAGCTCAACGAGCGGGGTAAGCTCCTACGAGCAGTACTTC
>.|TRBJ1-5|TRBV27|few
CASSFGANQPQHF
TGTGCCAGCAGTTTTGGGGCAAATCAGCCCCAGCATTTT
>.|TRBJ2-5|TRBV5-1|.
CASSQYQETQYF
TGCGCCAGCAGCCAGTACCAGGAGACCCAGTACTTC
>TRBD2|TRBJ2-3|TRBV3-1/TRBV3-2|.
CASSQAGGPTDTQYF
TGTGCCAGCAGCCAAGCGGGAGGCCCCACAGATACGCAGTATTTT
>.|TRBJ1-2|TRBV19|.
CASVGMGWGSNYGYTF
TGTGCCAGTGTTGGTATGGGTTGGGGATCTAACTATGGCTACACCTTC
>.|TRBJ1-5|TRBV3-1/TRBV3-2|.
CASSQEGKEMGNQPQHF
TGTGCCAGCAGCCAAGAAGGCAAGGAAATGGGCAATCAGCCCCAGCATTTT
>.|TRBJ2-7|TRBV2|.
CASDKTYRDKYEQYF
TGTGCCAGCGATAAAACCTACCGGGATAAATACGAGCAGTACTTC
>TRBD2|TRBJ2-1|TRBV6-1|.
CASREREGYNEQFF
TGTGCCAGCCGGGAACGGGAGGGGTACAATGAGCAGTTCTTC
>TRBD1|TRBJ2-1|TRBV6-5|.
CASRTGGRSYNEQFF
TGTGCCAGCAGGACAGGGGGCCGCTCCTACAATGAGCAGTTCTTC
>TRBD2|TRBJ2-7|TRBV7-9|.
CASSLKREGPAEQYF
TGTGCCAGCAGCTTAAAGCGGGAGGGCCCCGCCGAGCAGTACTTC
>TRBD1|TRBJ1-1|TRBV6-5|.
CASSLRTGNEAFF
TGTGCCAGCAGTCTACGGACAGGGAATGAAGCTTTCTTT
>.|TRBJ2-2|TRBV19|.
CASSIEGGGELFF
TGTGCCAGTAGTATTGAAGGGGGCGGGGAGCTGTTTTTT
>.|TRBJ1-1|TRBV6-5|.
CASSRSVLFEAFF
TGTGCCAGCAGTCGGTCGGTCCTATTTGAAGCTTTCTTT
>.|TRBJ1-1|TRBV12-3/TRBV12-4|.
CASSFEPNTEAFF
TGTGCCAGCAGTTTCGAACCGAACACTGAAGCTTTCTTT